This T cell receptor beta chain comes out of a study of cytomegalovirus exposure and HLA in healthy donors. Germline V gene data show CDR1 as SQVTM and CDR2 as ANQGSEA. CDR3 length equals 12 residues. V lost 6 bases to trimming and J lost 3 bases, with 12 bases between them. PCR employed 60 Vbeta and 13 Jbeta primers. The table came from immunoSEQ multiplex PCR; TCRdb's copy has only in-frame clones and leaves some out. Among more than 200,000 clones listed, over 65% were seen once. The sample was PBMCs. The sequence came from a human donor in good health. The chain uses TRBV29-1 and TRBJ2-7, with D unclear. DNA of the CDR3: TGCAGCGTGAGGAGAGACGGCTACGAGCAGTACTTC. As protein: CSVRRDGYEQYF.